Sequencing of this TCR beta chain was carried out in a study of blood T cell repertoires in COVID-19. Study summary: Both acute and convalescent COVID-19 samples were obtained from the United States, Italy and Spain. The analysed material was cDNA or gDNA that came from T cells, B-cell-depleted T cells, or PBMCs.

The CDR3 sequence is 13 residues long. Between the trimmed V and J ends, which lost 7 bases and 2 bases, there was a span of 11 bases. In the authors' methods: Amplifying reference gene primers gave estimates of nucleated cell counts. Assay: immunoSEQ multiplex PCR; the TCRdb copy retains only in-frame clones and omits some. D and trimming come from the DNA, and the V and J calls and clone size come from that table. Counted here are around 100,000 clones, more than 75% occurring once; the ten biggest clones make up approximately 7%. The chain joins TRBV12-3 or TRBV12-4 to TRBJ1-1, with D perhaps TRBD1 (6 bases). Sequenced: peripheral blood. This receptor was obtained from a human donor with acute or convalescent COVID-19. The donor label of this sample is uncertain. CDR3 loop: CASKGTINTEAFF. The CDR3 coding sequence is TGTGCCAGCAAAGGGACAATTAACACTGAAGCTTTCTTT.